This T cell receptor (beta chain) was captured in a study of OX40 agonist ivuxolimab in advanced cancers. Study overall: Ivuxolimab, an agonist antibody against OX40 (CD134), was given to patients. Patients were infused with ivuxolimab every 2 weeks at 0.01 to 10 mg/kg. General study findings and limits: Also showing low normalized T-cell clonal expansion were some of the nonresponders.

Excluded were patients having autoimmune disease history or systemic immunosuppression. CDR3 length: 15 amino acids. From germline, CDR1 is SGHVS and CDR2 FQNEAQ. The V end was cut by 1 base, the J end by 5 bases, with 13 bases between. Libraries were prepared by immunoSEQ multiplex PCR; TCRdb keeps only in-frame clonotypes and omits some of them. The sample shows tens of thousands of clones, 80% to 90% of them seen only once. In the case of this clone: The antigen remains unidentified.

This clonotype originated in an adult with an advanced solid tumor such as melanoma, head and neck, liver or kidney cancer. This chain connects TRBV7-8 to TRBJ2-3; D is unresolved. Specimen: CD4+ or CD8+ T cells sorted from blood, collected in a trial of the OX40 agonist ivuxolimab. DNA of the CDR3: TGTGCCAGCAGCTTAGTTCTGCGATCCTTAGATACGCAGTATTTT. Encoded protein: CASSLVLRSLDTQYF.